These 19 T cell receptor beta chains originate from one sample sequenced in a study of cytomegalovirus exposure and HLA in healthy donors. The PCR ran on 60 Vbeta and 13 Jbeta primers. Sequenced by immunoSEQ multiplex PCR; TCRdb stores in-frame clones only, minus some. The repertoire holds roughly 160,000 clones, with 70% to 85% as singletons. Sequencing used PBMCs. The receptors derive from a man in his forties in good health and CMV-seronegative.

This chain connects TRBV11-2 to TRBJ2-2; 8 bases are shared with TRBD1. V dropped 0 bases and J dropped 13; count of bases not matched to a gene: 7. There are 14 residues in the CDR3. Germline V lookup: CDR1 SGHAT, CDR2 FQNNGV. The CDR3 sequence is CASSLDMTGVGLFF. The CDR3 region has the DNA TGTGCCAGCAGCTTAGATATGACAGGGGTAGGGCTGTTTTTT.

This sequence joins TRBV4-1 and TRBJ2-5, with a possible D match to TRBD2 (5 bases). Trimming cost V 2 bases and J 11 bases, with 21 bases left between them. CDR1 and CDR2 (germline): MGHRA, YSYEKL. The CDR3 length is 15 residues. In DNA, the CDR3 is TGCGCCAGCAGCCAACCTACCGGACGTCGGTGGGAGCAGTACTTC. It translates to CASSQPTGRRWEQYF.

The chain is built from TRBV10-3 and TRBJ1-5; tentatively, D is TRBD1 (6 bases). Germline lookup yields CDR1 ENHRY and CDR2 SYGVKD. CDR3 length: 14 residues. The ends were cut back, 6 bases at V and 7 bases at J, with 16 bases in the middle. The CDR3 here is CAIRGDKGEQPQHF. The CDR3, as DNA: TGTGCCATCAGAGGGGACAAAGGAGAGCAGCCCCAGCATTTT.

V is TRBV7-2 and J is TRBJ2-1, with 9 bases identical to TRBD2. Germline CDR1 and CDR2: SGHTA and FQGNSA. With 0 bases clipped from V and 8 bases from J, the junction kept 5 bases outside the gene matches. The CDR3 runs 15 residues. The CDR3 is CASSLASGSRDEQFF. Here the CDR3 DNA reads TGTGCCAGCAGCTTAGCTAGCGGGAGTAGGGATGAGCAGTTCTTC.

The rearrangement links TRBV9 to TRBJ2-2; no clear D. The CDR3 is 14 amino acids. Germline V gives CDR1 SGDLS, CDR2 YYNGEE. V shed 0 bases and J shed 6 bases, with 9 bases lying between them. The CDR3 region is CASSVATAAGELFF. The CDR3 nucleotides read TGTGCCAGCAGCGTAGCTACCGCGGCCGGGGAGCTGTTTTTT. The full variable domain, with the rest looked up from reference TRBV9 and TRBJ2-2, is DSGVTQTPKHLITATGQRVTLRCSPRSGDLSVYWYQQSLDQGLQFLIQYYNGEERAKGNILERFSAQQFPDLHSELNLSSLELGDSALYFCASSVATAAGELFFGEGSRLTVL.

The chain is built from TRBV10-3 and TRBJ2-5, with D possibly matching TRBD1 (7 bases). The V gene lost 10 bases and the J gene lost 4 bases, with 28 bases spanning the gap. The germline V gene encodes CDR1 ENHRY and CDR2 SYGVKD. CDR3 length equals 17 residues. The CDR3 here is CATLGGSVGRGRETQYF. As DNA, the CDR3 is TGTGCCACCCTTGGGGGGTCCGTGGGCAGGGGGAGAGAGACCCAGTACTTC.

J is TRBJ2-3 and V is TRBV5-1; 15 bases agree with TRBD2. The V gene end was trimmed by 3 bases and the J gene end by 4 bases; junction bases not matched to a gene: 6. Germline V CDR1 and CDR2: SGHRS, YFSETQ. CDR3 size: 17 residues. In DNA, the CDR3 is TGCGCCAGCAGCTATGGACTAGCGGGAGGGCCTCCAGATACGCAGTATTTT. This gives the protein CASSYGLAGGPPDTQYF.

V gene TRBV6-1 combines with J gene TRBJ2-5; D is unclear. Trimming took off 8 bases at V and 4 bases at J, with 11 bases between the two ends. CDR1 and CDR2 from the germline V gene are MNHNS and SASEGT. The CDR3 runs to 12 residues. The CDR3, as DNA: TGTGCCAGCGGCAGAACGGGAGAGACCCAGTACTTC. It translates to CASGRTGETQYF.

The chain uses TRBV29-1 and TRBJ2-7, with D uncertain. Germline CDR1 SQVTM, CDR2 ANQGSEA. V was clipped by 5 bases and J by 4 bases, with 12 bases between them. The CDR3 consists of 12 residues. The CDR3 DNA sequence: TGCAGCGTTACAGAGAGTCGATACGAGCAGTACTTC. Protein product: CSVTESRYEQYF.

The chain has TRBV28 and TRBJ1-2; the D is unclear. Trimming removed 1 base at V and 0 bases at J, with 9 bases between. CDR1 and CDR2 from the germline V gene are MDHEN and SYDVKM. The CDR3 consists of 15 residues. The CDR3 here is CASSLSSGTNYGYTF. The CDR3 DNA reads TGTGCCAGCAGTTTATCATCGGGGACTAACTATGGCTACACCTTC.

The rearrangement links TRBV27 to TRBJ1-1; D perhaps matches TRBD1 (5 bases). V was cut by 5 bases and J by 5 bases, with 18 bases left in between. Per the germline V gene, CDR1 is MNHEY and CDR2 is SMNVEV (reference sequence). The CDR3 runs 15 residues. CDR3: CASSPYGGGRTEAFF. The CDR3 DNA sequence: TGTGCCAGCAGTCCTTACGGGGGGGGTCGGACTGAAGCTTTCTTT.

This clone has more than one count but fewer than ten. J is TRBJ1-6 and V is TRBV5-4; no reliable D call. The CDR3 length is 14 residues. The ends were cut back, 2 bases at V and 9 bases at J, with 12 bases in the middle. Germline CDR1 SGHNT, CDR2 YYREEE (reference sequence). The CDR3 region has the DNA TGTGCCAGCAGCTTAAGTACTCCGGGTTCACCCCTCCACTTT. Its protein is CASSLSTPGSPLHF.

The chain is built from TRBV6-6 and TRBJ2-1; D is possibly TRBD2 (7 bases). Trimming removed 6 bases at V and 12 bases at J, with 24 bases between. The CDR3 runs 15 residues. Germline CDR1 MNHNY, CDR2 SVGAGI (reference sequence). The CDR3 DNA reads TGTGCCAGCAGCTCAGAAGGCGGGGGCTTGTACGGGCAGTTCTTC. Protein: CASSSEGGGLYGQFF.

The rearrangement uses TRBV11-2 and TRBJ2-3, with 13 bases fitting TRBD2. The germline gives CDR1 SGHAT, CDR2 FQNNGV. J lost 5 bases, V lost 2 bases, and 10 bases had no gene match. The CDR3 covers 18 residues. CDR3 sequence reads: CASSLRGTSGMRVDTQYF. As DNA, the CDR3 is TGTGCCAGCAGCTTACGAGGGACTAGCGGGATGAGGGTAGATACGCAGTATTTT.

As to this clone: Different DNA sequences within this sample yield the same CDR3. The V gene is TRBV28, the J gene TRBJ2-7, with D possibly matching TRBD2 (5 bases). Trimming stripped 4 bases from V and 0 bases from J, with 10 bases between. CDR1 and CDR2 (germline): MDHEN, SYDVKM. The CDR3 has 14 amino acids. Here the CDR3 DNA reads TGTGCCAGCAGTTCCCCAGGACTCTCCTACGAGCAGTACTTC. Amino acids: CASSSPGLSYEQYF.

The J gene is TRBJ1-5, the V gene TRBV5-6, with D possibly matching TRBD1 (5 bases). The CDR3 spans 13 residues. The ends were cut back, 0 bases at V and 5 bases at J, with 6 bases in the middle. Germline V gene lookup returns CDR1 SGHDT and CDR2 YYEEEE. The CDR3 DNA reads as TGTGCCAGCAGCTTGGCGGGGGATCAGCCCCAGCATTTT. This encodes CASSLAGDQPQHF.

The chain uses TRBV18 and TRBJ2-7; 7 nucleotides agree with TRBD2. The CDR3 is 13 amino acids. Unmatched junction bases numbered 10, after V lost 6 bases and J lost 8 bases. Per the germline V gene, CDR1 is KGHSH and CDR2 is LQKENI. CDR3 in DNA: TGTGCCAGCTCGAGATCGGGAGGAAGCCAGCAGTACTTC. This gives the protein CASSRSGGSQQYF.

This clone was picked up a small number of times. This chain uses TRBV6-6 with TRBJ2-3; D not certain. Trimming pared 3 bases from V and 5 bases from J, leaving 6 bases between. Per germline, CDR1 MNHNY and CDR2 SVGAGI (reference sequence). The CDR3 runs to 12 residues. CDR3: CASSYYGDTQYF. As DNA, the CDR3 is TGTGCCAGCAGTTATTACGGAGATACGCAGTATTTT.

Of note for this clone: The germline gene is not matched at one end of the junction; a read error may be the cause. The rearrangement joins TRBV7-9 to TRBJ1-4; D remains unclear. Germline V gives CDR1 SEHNR, CDR2 FQNEAQ (reference sequence). The CDR3 covers 15 residues. The CDR3 DNA follows: TGTTCCAGCAGCTTAGAGCTCCGAACTAATGAAAAACTGTTTTTT. It yields the protein CSSSLELRTNEKLFF.